The 19 T cell receptor beta chains below all came from one sample that was sequenced in a study of shared clonotypes between healthy human individuals. Data came from immunoSEQ multiplex PCR; TCRdb stores just in-frame clones and leaves some out. The repertoire consists of under 1 million clones, with more than 85% occurring once and the leading ten covering approximately 25%. CD8 cells regarded as naive lacked CD45RO, were positively chosen for CCR7, and omitted terminally differentiated effector memory CD45RA+ cells. Input material: naive CD8+ T cells sorted from blood. All receptors come from a man in his thirties or forties in good health.

The chain links TRBV11-2 to TRBJ2-7; no definite D call. V lost 2 bases, J lost 2 bases, and 7 bases lay in between. The germline CDR1 and CDR2 sequences are SGHAT and FQNNGV. CDR3 length equals 13 residues. The CDR3 DNA is TGTGCCAGCAGCTTAAATCCCACCTACGAGCAGTACTTC. Amino acids: CASSLNPTYEQYF.

The chain carries TRBV7-8 and TRBJ1-1; 9 bases fit TRBD1. Trimming took 6 bases from V and 7 from J; bases not matched to a gene: 18. This CDR3 region has 17 residues. The germline V gene has CDR1 SGHVS and CDR2 FQNEAQ. CDR3 loop: CASRLLRTGTGFIEAFF. The CDR3 DNA is TGTGCCAGCAGACTACTCCGTACCGGGACAGGGTTCATTGAAGCTTTCTTT.

The chain couples TRBV28 to TRBJ1-5; no firm D call. This CDR3 spans 13 amino acids. V was trimmed by 11 bases and J by 0 bases, leaving 11 bases between them. Per germline, CDR1 MDHEN and CDR2 SYDVKM. The CDR3 here is CAVAVYSNQPQHF. The CDR3 DNA reads TGTGCCGTGGCAGTGTATAGCAATCAGCCCCAGCATTTT.

The V and J genes are TRBV5-8 and TRBJ2-5; 7 bases agree with TRBD2. CDR1 and CDR2 (germline): SGHTS, YDEGEE. V was pared by 10 bases and J by 1 base, with 10 bases of the junction left unmatched. The CDR3 covers 14 residues. CDR3 in DNA: TGTGCCCGACGTGGGGGGGTCCGCCAAGAGACCCAGTACTTC. Its translation is CARRGGVRQETQYF.

A word on this clone: A much larger clone sits a single nucleotide away, making a read error possible. The identical CDR3 is also encoded by other nucleotide sequences in the sample. The V call is TRBV28, the J call TRBJ2-7; maybe TRBD1 (6 bases). The CDR3 is made up of 13 amino acids. Germline-derived CDR1 and CDR2 are MDHEN and SYDVKM. The CDR3 is CASSPGEVYEQYF. The CDR3 DNA sequence: TGTGCCAGCAGTCCAGGGGAAGTGTACGAGCAGTATTTC.

The gene calls are TRBV4-1 and TRBJ2-1; a possible D gene is TRBD2 (5 bases). The germline V gene has CDR1 MGHRA and CDR2 YSYEKL. The CDR3 extends over 13 amino acids. The V end was cut by 0 bases, the J end by 8 bases, with 8 bases between. In DNA form, the CDR3 reads TGCGCCAGCAGCCAAGAGAATAGCGATGAGCAGTTCTTC. It translates to CASSQENSDEQFF.

The chain couples TRBV29-1 to TRBJ1-4, with D possibly TRBD1 on 5 matching bases. V was cut by 4 bases and J by 10 bases, with 16 bases left in between. This CDR3 region has 13 residues. Germline V gives CDR1 SQVTM, CDR2 ANQGSEA. The CDR3 sequence: CSVGDSLYGKLFF. DNA for the CDR3: TGCAGCGTTGGCGACAGTTTATATGGAAAACTGTTTTTT.

Points on this clone: In the same sample, other DNA sequences code for this CDR3. V usage is TRBV19 and J usage is TRBJ2-1, with TRBD2 identical over 7 bases. Germline trimming cut 3 bases from V and 1 base from J; bases unmatched to any gene: 3. In germline, CDR1 is LNHDA, CDR2 SQIVND (reference sequence). The CDR3 covers 15 residues. CDR3: CASSIAGASYNEQFF. CDR3 DNA sequence: TGTGCCAGTAGTATTGCGGGAGCATCCTACAATGAGCAGTTCTTC.

The chain carries TRBV7-9 and TRBJ2-2; D possibly corresponds to TRBD1 (5 bases). Germline CDR1 SEHNR, CDR2 FQNEAQ (reference sequence). V lost 6 bases to trimming and J lost 1 base, with 12 bases between them. CDR3 length equals 15 residues. The CDR3 bases are TGTGCCAGCAGAGATTTTCAGGGGAACACCGGGGAGCTGTTTTTT. Translation: CASRDFQGNTGELFF.

The chain combines TRBV7-9 with TRBJ2-7; perhaps TRBD2 as D (5 bases). The CDR3 has 14 residues. The germline V and J ends were trimmed by 5 bases and 2 bases, with 13 bases remaining between them. Looked up from germline, CDR1 is SEHNR and CDR2 is FQNEAQ (reference sequence). In DNA form, the CDR3 reads TGTGCCAGCAGCGAGACTAAGGAAACCTACGAGCAGTACTTC. Protein: CASSETKETYEQYF. Drawing the rest from reference TRBV7-9 and TRBJ2-7, the complete variable domain is DTGVSQNPRHKITKRGQNVTFRCDPISEHNRLYWYRQTLGQGPEFLTYFQNEAQLEKSRLLSDRFSAERPKGSFSTLEIQRTEQGDSAMYLCASSETKETYEQYFGPGTRLTVT.

This clone was counted a single time. J is TRBJ2-7 and V is TRBV9; TRBD2 matches at 10 bases. Germline trimming cut 4 bases from V and 4 bases from J; bases unmatched to any gene: 5. The germline V gene has CDR1 SGDLS and CDR2 YYNGEE. The CDR3 extends over 14 amino acids. This CDR3 reads CASSISGRQYEQYF. The CDR3 nucleotides are TGTGCCAGCAGCATTAGCGGGAGGCAGTACGAGCAGTACTTC. The full variable domain, its missing parts supplied by reference TRBV9 and TRBJ2-7, is DSGVTQTPKHLITATGQRVTLRCSPRSGDLSVYWYQQSLDQGLQFLIQYYNGEERAKGNILERFSAQQFPDLHSELNLSSLELGDSALYFCASSISGRQYEQYFGPGTRLTVT.

The chain carries TRBV7-9 and TRBJ1-3, with 8 bases identical to TRBD1. This CDR3 contains 16 residues. From germline, CDR1 is SEHNR and CDR2 FQNEAQ (reference sequence). J gave up 1 base and V 0 bases, and 2 bases lay outside the gene matches. Here the CDR3 DNA reads TGTGCCAGCAGCTTAGCCGGGACAGGATCTGGAAACACCATATATTTT. This encodes CASSLAGTGSGNTIYF.

For the CDR3, the DNA is TGTGCCAGCTCACCAATTGAAGCATTAAACACCGGGGAGCTGTTTTTT. This gives the protein CASSPIEALNTGELFF. The gene calls are TRBV18 and TRBJ2-2; D ambiguous. Trimming took 2 bases from V and 2 from J, leaving 12 bases between them. The CDR3 length is 16 residues. The germline gives CDR1 KGHSH, CDR2 LQKENI.

The chain links TRBV20-1 to TRBJ2-5; D remains ambiguous. CDR1 is DFQATT and CDR2 is SNEGSKA in the germline V gene (reference sequence). V lost 2 bases and J 2 bases, leaving 3 bases between the germline ends. CDR3 size: 11 residues. The CDR3: CSARQQETQYF. For the CDR3, the DNA is TGCAGTGCTAGACAGCAAGAGACCCAGTACTTC.

The chain has TRBV30 and TRBJ2-1; 10 bases align to TRBD2. Trimming took 5 bases from V and 6 from J; bases not matched to a gene: 7. The V gene's germline CDR1 is GTSNPN and CDR2 SVGIG (reference sequence). The CDR3 loop spans 14 amino acids. CDR3: CAWGRTSGFNEQFF. The CDR3 bases are TGTGCCTGGGGAAGGACTAGCGGCTTCAATGAGCAGTTCTTC.

This chain uses TRBV7-9 with TRBJ2-7; 12 bases agree with TRBD1. V lost 1 base and J lost 7; bases outside the gene matches: 5. This CDR3 comprises 15 residues. Germline-derived CDR1 and CDR2 are SEHNR and FQNEAQ (reference sequence). CDR3 protein: CASSLVGQGAREQYF. The CDR3 DNA sequence: TGTGCCAGCAGCTTAGTGGGACAGGGGGCGCGAGAGCAGTACTTC.

This chain links TRBV11-2 with TRBJ1-4; TRBD1 might be the D (6 bases). The CDR3 sequence is 15 residues long. CDR1 is SGHAT, CDR2 FQNNGV, per germline. Trimming cost V 5 bases and J 10 bases, with 20 bases left between them. The CDR3 nucleotides read TGTGCCAGCAGCCCAAGGGCGGGGGCGGGCGTAAAACTGTTTTTT. The encoded protein is CASSPRAGAGVKLFF. Full variable domain (missing parts from reference TRBV11-2 and TRBJ1-4): EAGVAQSPRYKIIEKRQSVAFWCNPISGHATLYWYQQILGQGPKLLIQFQNNGVVDDSQLPKDRFSAERLKGVDSTLKIQPAKLEDSAVYLCASSPRAGAGVKLFFGSGTQLSVL.

This clone was counted ten times or more. The chain employs TRBV7-9 and TRBJ1-2; 11 bases agree with TRBD1. Germline CDR1 is SEHNR and CDR2 is FQNEAQ (reference sequence). This CDR3 has 15 residues. J lost 8 bases, V lost 5 bases, and 10 bases had no gene match. The CDR3 protein is CASSGRDRGVHGYTF. The CDR3 nucleotides read TGTGCCAGCAGCGGCCGGGACAGGGGGGTTCACGGCTACACCTTC.

V usage is TRBV5-1 and J usage is TRBJ2-5, with a tentative D call TRBD1 (6 bases). This CDR3 comprises 17 residues. The V gene's germline CDR1 is SGHRS and CDR2 YFSETQ. The V and J ends lost 2 bases and 0 bases respectively, with 17 bases between them. CDR3 in DNA: TGCGCCAGCAGCTTTTCCCGAACTGGACAGTACCAAGAGACCCAGTACTTC. Its protein is CASSFSRTGQYQETQYF.